Listed below are T cell receptor beta chains from one sample, sequenced in a study of cytomegalovirus exposure and HLA in healthy donors. The repertoire was sequenced with immunoSEQ multiplex PCR; TCRdb's copy has only in-frame clones and lacks some. Among about 180,000 clones listed, 76% were seen once. The sequencing sample was made of PBMCs. These receptor sequences come from a man aged 18 to 35 in good health and CMV-seronegative. Both conserved end residues are part of each CDR3. D genes are given only for firm matches. Where a row states a size, it is once, few, many or the class of an expanded clone; other rows omit it.

>TRBJ2-4|.|TRBV2|.
CASTPSGGLLAKNIQYF
TGTGCCAGCACCCCTTCCGGGGGGCTCCTAGCCAAAAACATTCAGTACTTC
>TRBJ2-5|.|TRBV13|.
CASSSYRVETQYF
TGTGCCAGCAGCTCCTACAGGGTCGAGACCCAGTACTTC
>TRBJ2-1|TRBD2|TRBV7-2|few
CASSYGLAGRNEQFF
TGTGCCAGCAGCTACGGACTAGCGGGACGCAATGAGCAGTTCTTC
>TRBJ2-7|TRBD1|TRBV30|.
CAWDIGTASYEQYF
TGTGCCTGGGATATCGGGACAGCGTCCTACGAGCAGTACTTC
>TRBJ1-1|.|TRBV6-5|few
CASTRGGTEAFF
TGTGCCAGCACGAGGGGAGGCACTGAAGCTTTCTTT
>TRBJ1-5|.|TRBV19|once
CASSIAAGDNQPQHF
TGTGCCAGTAGTATAGCTGCGGGGGACAATCAGCCCCAGCATTTT
>TRBJ2-7|TRBD2|TRBV7-2|.
CASSSPGLVSYEQYF
TGTGCCAGCAGCTCCCCGGGACTAGTTTCCTACGAGCAGTACTTC
>TRBJ2-5|.|TRBV27|.
CASIGRETQYF
TGTGCCAGCATCGGTCGTGAGACCCAGTACTTC
>TRBJ2-5|TRBD1|TRBV5-6|.
CASSSRTGSPQETQYF
TGTGCCAGCAGTAGTCGGACAGGGTCCCCCCAAGAGACCCAGTACTTC
>TRBJ2-3|TRBD1|TRBV10-3|.
CAIRPGQSTDTQYF
TGTGCCATCAGGCCGGGACAGAGCACAGATACGCAGTATTTT
>TRBJ1-1|.|TRBV21-1|.
CASRVGREATEAFF
TGTGCCAGTCGGGTAGGCAGGGAGGCCACTGAAGCTTTCTTT
>TRBJ1-4|TRBD1|TRBV5-1|.
CASSSTGGGEKLFF
TGCGCCAGCAGCTCAACAGGGGGTGGCGAAAAACTGTTTTTT
>TRBJ1-2|.|TRBV10-2|.
CASGPGQIYGYTF
TGCGCCAGCGGACCCGGACAAATCTATGGCTACACCTTC
>TRBJ1-4|.|TRBV5-4|few
CASSQLPGGKAEKLFF
TGTGCCAGCAGCCAGCTTCCTGGGGGGAAGGCTGAAAAACTGTTTTTT
>TRBJ2-5|.|TRBV27|.
CASRFGPLETQYF
TGTGCCAGCAGATTTGGGCCCTTGGAGACCCAGTACTTC
>TRBJ2-2|.|TRBV5-6|.
CASSLSWEANTGELFF
TGTGCCAGCAGCTTGTCGTGGGAGGCCAACACCGGGGAGCTGTTTTTT
>TRBJ2-3|TRBD2|TRBV18|.
CASSPRTSGPDTQYF
TGTGCCAGCTCACCACGGACTAGCGGCCCAGATACGCAGTATTTT
>TRBJ1-2|.|TRBV5-4|.
CASSFGADFNYGYTF
TGTGCCAGCAGCTTCGGAGCAGACTTTAACTATGGCTACACCTTC
>TRBJ2-7|.|TRBV7-2|.
CASSLEGSGSYEQYF
TGTGCCAGCAGCTTAGAGGGTAGCGGCTCCTACGAGCAGTACTTC
>TRBJ2-6|.|TRBV6-5|.
CASSYWAVSGANVLTF
TGTGCCAGCAGTTACTGGGCAGTCTCTGGGGCCAACGTCCTGACTTTC
>TRBJ1-5|TRBD1|TRBV18|.
CASSHDRGGQPQHF
TGTGCCAGCTCCCACGACAGGGGTGGCCAGCCCCAGCATTTT
>TRBJ1-1|.|TRBV6-5|.
CASTPRPGTEAFF
TGTGCCAGCACCCCGAGGCCGGGAACTGAAGCTTTCTTT
>TRBJ2-3|.|TRBV7-9|.
CASSLGEVTSTDTQYF
TGTGCCAGCAGCTTAGGAGAGGTAACTAGCACAGATACGCAGTATTTT
>TRBJ2-7|TRBD1|TRBV28|.
CASSPGQATQQYF
TGTGCCAGCAGCCCGGGACAGGCGACCCAGCAGTACTTC
>TRBJ2-1|.|TRBV5-8|.
CASARQISYNEQFF
TGTGCCAGTGCCCGACAGATTTCGTACAATGAGCAGTTCTTC
>TRBJ2-5|TRBD2|TRBV19|.
CATQAGETQYF
TGTGCCACTCAAGCGGGGGAGACCCAGTACTTC
>TRBJ1-6|.|TRBV5-4|.
CASSARQNNSPLHF
TGTGCCAGCAGCGCCAGACAGAATAATTCACCCCTCCACTTT
>TRBJ2-3|.|TRBV2|.
CASSEVSGYSTDTQYF
TGTGCCAGCAGTGAAGTATCAGGGTATAGCACAGATACGCAGTATTTT
>TRBJ1-2|.|TRBV21-1|.
CASSPRGVRYGYTF
TGTGCCAGCAGCCCCCGGGGGGTGCGCTATGGCTACACCTTC
>TRBJ2-7|.|TRBV6-1|.
CASTYGPEQYF
TGTGCCAGCACCTATGGGCCCGAGCAGTACTTC
>TRBJ2-3|.|TRBV4-1|.
CASSQNSVQDTQYF
TGCGCCAGCAGCCAAAATAGCGTTCAGGATACGCAGTATTTT
>TRBJ1-2|.|TRBV19|.
CASRQGGNYGYTF
TGTGCCAGTAGGCAGGGTGGGAACTATGGCTACACCTTC
>TRBJ1-1|TRBD1|TRBV7-9|once
CASSLEGQAGTEAFF
TGTGCCAGCAGCTTAGAGGGACAGGCGGGCACTGAAGCTTTCTTT
>TRBJ1-1|TRBD1|TRBV5-4|.
CASSLQGAPNTEAFF
TGTGCCAGCAGCTTACAGGGGGCCCCAAACACTGAAGCTTTCTTT
>TRBJ2-7|TRBD1|TRBV28|.
CASSLYRGLEQYF
TGTGCCAGCAGTTTGTACAGGGGGCTCGAGCAGTACTTC
>TRBJ1-2|.|TRBV5-6|.
CASSLAAGLANYGYTF
TGTGCCAGCAGCTTGGCCGCAGGACTAGCTAACTATGGCTACACCTTC
>TRBJ2-7|.|TRBV5-1|.
CASSLDWATDLGAYEQYF
TGCGCCAGCAGCTTGGATTGGGCGACAGACTTAGGAGCCTACGAGCAGTACTTC
>TRBJ1-2|.|TRBV6-6|.
CASNNRDNYGYTF
TGTGCCAGCAATAACAGGGATAACTATGGCTACACCTTC
>TRBJ2-7|.|TRBV14|few
CASSQRETSHEQYF
TGTGCCAGCAGCCAACGGGAGACATCCCACGAGCAGTACTTC
>TRBJ1-6|.|TRBV5-1|.
CASSSETDSPLHF
TGCGCCAGCAGCTCCGAGACTGATTCACCCCTCCACTTT
>TRBJ1-6|.|TRBV9|few
CASSARAGAENSPLHF
TGTGCCAGCAGCGCCCGGGCGGGGGCTGAGAATTCACCCCTCCACTTT
>TRBJ2-3|.|TRBV29-1|once
CSVGPRLPGTDTQYF
TGCAGCGTTGGACCACGCCTCCCGGGGACAGATACGCAGTATTTT
>TRBJ2-5|.|TRBV5-6|.
CASSSFQETQYF
TGTGCCAGCAGCTCATTCCAAGAGACCCAGTACTTC
>TRBJ2-1|.|TRBV7-2|few
CASSLIPPRRGLPNEQFF
TGTGCCAGCAGCTTGATCCCACCCCGGCGGGGACTCCCCAATGAGCAGTTCTTC
>TRBJ2-7|.|TRBV5-1|.
CASSLAGSGTYEQYF
TGCGCCAGCAGCTTGGCAGGTAGCGGTACCTACGAGCAGTACTTC
>TRBJ1-1|.|TRBV7-9|.
CASTQGTPEAFF
TGTGCCAGCACTCAAGGGACACCTGAAGCTTTCTTT
>TRBJ1-2|.|TRBV7-9|.
CASSLEVGNYGYTF
TGTGCCAGCAGCTTAGAAGTCGGTAACTATGGCTACACCTTC